The TCR beta chain described here comes from a study of blood T cell repertoires in COVID-19. Across the study: COVID-19 samples, acute and convalescent, were from the United States, Italy and Spain. The cDNA or gDNA used as material had been derived from T cells, B-cell-depleted T cells, or PBMCs.

Under the authors' procedure: Estimates of nucleated cell counts were drawn from the amplification of reference gene primers. Method: immunoSEQ multiplex PCR; TCRdb's copy keeps in-frame clones and lacks some. The D gene and trimming were derived from the DNA, and the V and J assignments and clone size from that table. The data contain 250,000 to 350,000 clones, around 86% of them seen just once; the ten biggest clones take up 3%. The CDR3 extends over 12 amino acids. Trimming left V 2 bases short and J 0 bases short, with 3 bases between. Per the germline V gene, CDR1 is SGHDT and CDR2 is YYEEEE. The sequence derives from a young woman with active or convalescent COVID-19. The sample taken for sequencing was peripheral blood. The chain couples TRBV5-6 to TRBJ2-7, with D unclear. The CDR3: CASSFSSYEQYF. Here the CDR3 DNA reads TGTGCCAGCAGCTTTAGCTCCTACGAGCAGTACTTC.